A single sample is the source of the 14 T cell receptor beta chains below, sequenced in a study of blood T cells in healthy people across ages. Primers used in a second PCR of roughly 6 to 11 cycles were a sample-barcoded 5' primer and a J-beta primer mix. TCRdb processed the 5' RACE reads anew with MiXCR; each CDR3 protein has one entry. The data contain roughly 1.4 million distinct CDR3 sequences, around 59% of them singletons. Sample: blood. These receptors were obtained from a man aged 18-30 years in good health.

This chain joins TRBV27 and TRBJ1-6; 7 bases line up with TRBD1. The CDR3 runs 15 residues. Germline trimming cut 6 bases from V and 8 bases from J; bases unmatched to any gene: 10. Germline-derived CDR1 and CDR2 are MNHEY and SMNVEV (reference sequence). The CDR3 protein is CASSPGGFGYSPLHF. The CDR3 nucleotides are TGTGCCAGCAGCCCAGGGGGATTTGGTTATTCACCCCTCCACTTT.

The chain uses TRBV5-1 and TRBJ2-1; the D is unclear. The J call is in doubt because the DNA end fits TRBJ2-7 better. The length of the CDR3 is 13 residues. Germline values: CDR1 SGHRS, CDR2 YFSETQ. This chain's CDR3 is CASRRETVDEQYF. Here the CDR3 DNA reads TGCGCCAGCAGGAGAGAGACCGTCGACGAGCAGTACTTC.

V usage is TRBV3-1 and J usage is TRBJ2-7; D unresolved. The V end lost 1 base, the J end lost 3 bases, and 7 bases lay between the germline ends. Germline V CDR1 and CDR2: LGHDT, YNNKEL (reference sequence). The CDR3 has 13 amino acids. CDR3 DNA sequence: TGTGCCAGCAGCCAAGGGGCTCTCTACGAGCAGTACTTC. This codes for CASSQGALYEQYF.

The chain recombines TRBV29-1 with TRBJ2-1; D is uncertain. This CDR3 has 14 residues. The germline V gene has CDR1 SQVTM and CDR2 ANQGSEA. V was clipped by 1 base and J by 4 bases, with 11 bases between them. CDR3 in amino acids: CSVEGGSLYNEQFF. DNA of the CDR3: TGCAGCGTTGAAGGCGGCAGCCTTTACAATGAGCAGTTCTTC.

A remark on this clonotype: A read error is likely here: a far larger clone is one base away. The chain uses TRBV5-5 and TRBJ2-5, with unresolved D. The CDR3 has 11 residues. Germline V CDR1 and CDR2: SGHKS, YYEKEE (reference sequence). V lost 2 bases and J 5 bases, leaving 4 bases between the germline ends. CDR3 sequence (DNA): TGTGCCAGCAGCTTTAACGAGACCCAGTACTTC. Its translation: CASSFNETQYF.

The chain joins TRBV4-1 to TRBJ2-7; TRBD1 is a possible D gene (7 bases). V was clipped by 1 base and J by 4 bases, with 23 bases between them. CDR1 and CDR2 (germline): MGHRA, YSYEKL. The CDR3 is 18 amino acids. The CDR3: CASSQARKIAAGGYEQYF. The DNA of the CDR3 is TGCGCCAGCAGCCAAGCCCGGAAGATAGCGGCAGGGGGGTACGAGCAGTACTTC.

The J gene is TRBJ2-1, the V gene TRBV29-1, with TRBD1 identical over 10 bases. The V gene end was trimmed by 6 bases and the J gene end by 10 bases; junction bases not matched to a gene: 12. The V gene's germline CDR1 is SQVTM and CDR2 ANQGSEA. This CDR3 spans 14 amino acids. For the CDR3, the DNA is TGCAGCGTGCCCGTTTTGACAGGGGGCGCCGAGCAGTTCTTC. Its translation: CSVPVLTGGAEQFF.

The table lists this clonotype with a few counts. The chain links TRBV5-4 to TRBJ2-1, with D hard to call. The CDR3 extends over 14 amino acids. The V end lost 4 bases, the J end lost 0 bases, and 8 bases lay between the germline ends. Germline CDR1 reads SGHNT; CDR2 reads YYREEE (reference sequence). The CDR3 region is CASSVESSYNEQFF. For the CDR3, the DNA is TGTGCCAGCAGCGTTGAGAGCTCCTACAATGAGCAGTTCTTC.

This chain joins TRBV25-1 and TRBJ1-1; D remains ambiguous. Germline V gives CDR1 MGHDK, CDR2 SYGVNS. CDR3 length equals 13 residues. V dropped 1 base and J dropped 3 bases, with 6 bases sitting between them. The CDR3, as DNA: TGTGCCAGCAGTGAATGGATGTACACTGAAGCTTTCTTT. This sequence encodes CASSEWMYTEAFF.

This sequence joins TRBV27 and TRBJ1-2; D uncertain. In germline, CDR1 is MNHEY, CDR2 SMNVEV (reference sequence). The CDR3 sequence is 18 residues long. The V and J ends lost 1 base and 3 bases respectively, with 21 bases between them. CDR3 loop: CASSLLSPTRSLDYGYTF. CDR3 sequence (DNA): TGTGCCAGCAGTTTATTATCGCCCACCCGCAGTCTGGACTATGGCTACACCTTC.

V gene TRBV4-2 combines with J gene TRBJ1-4, with 7 bases aligning to TRBD1. CDR1 is LGHNA and CDR2 is YNFKEQ in the germline V gene. This CDR3 region has 15 residues. V shed 3 bases and J 7 bases; nucleotides not matched to a gene: 8. CDR3 in DNA: TGTGCCAGCAGCCAGGAGCGACAGGGAGTTGAAAAACTGTTTTTT. Translation gives CASSQERQGVEKLFF.

The chain carries TRBV4-2 and TRBJ2-1; TRBD2 matches at 7 bases. Germline lookup yields CDR1 LGHNA and CDR2 YNFKEQ. Germline trimming cut 5 bases from V and 2 bases from J; bases unmatched to any gene: 6. The CDR3 is made up of 15 amino acids. In nucleotides, the CDR3 is TGTGCCAGCAGCGGACTAGGGATGGCCTACAATGAGCAGTTCTTC. Translating it yields CASSGLGMAYNEQFF.

The CDR3: CASSLEPSPSYEQYF. CDR3 nucleotide sequence: TGCGCCAGCAGCTTGGAACCATCCCCCTCGTACGAGCAGTACTTC. J is TRBJ2-7 and V is TRBV5-1; D uncertain. CDR1 SGHRS and CDR2 YFSETQ come from the germline V gene. The CDR3 runs 15 residues. The germline V and J ends were trimmed by 0 bases and 4 bases, with 14 bases remaining between them.

This rearrangement joins TRBV7-2 to TRBJ2-4; 8 nucleotides agree with TRBD1. The end of the DNA fits TRBJ2-7 better, so the J call may be wrong. The CDR3 length is 17 residues. Per germline, CDR1 SGHTA and CDR2 FQGNSA. The CDR3 DNA follows: TGTGCCAGCAGGGTGACAGGGGCCCCAGGTTTGCCCTACGAGCAGTACTTC. This translates into CASRVTGAPGLPYEQYF.